The T cell receptor beta chain described here comes from a study of blood T cell repertoires in COVID-19. Study as a whole: Collection of acute and convalescent COVID-19 samples took place in the United States, Italy and Spain.

V was pared by 3 bases and J by 7 bases, with 7 bases of the junction left unmatched. Germline values: CDR1 MDHEN, CDR2 SYDVKM. CDR3 length: 17 residues. In the authors' workflow: Estimated nucleated cell counts came from reference gene primer amplification. Some clones are missing from TCRdb's copy, which holds only in-frame ones; the method was immunoSEQ multiplex PCR. V and J calls and clone size are as listed in that table; D and trimming were resolved from the DNA. The sample contains some 100,000 clones, approximately 91% of which appear only once. The sequence came from a woman aged 60-70 years with acute or convalescent COVID-19. The V and J genes are TRBV28 and TRBJ2-1; 15 bases line up with TRBD2. The sequenced sample consisted of peripheral blood. The CDR3 bases are TGTGCCAGCAGTTTGTGGACTAGCGGGAGGGCCGGGAATGAGCAGTTCTTC. This translates into CASSLWTSGRAGNEQFF.